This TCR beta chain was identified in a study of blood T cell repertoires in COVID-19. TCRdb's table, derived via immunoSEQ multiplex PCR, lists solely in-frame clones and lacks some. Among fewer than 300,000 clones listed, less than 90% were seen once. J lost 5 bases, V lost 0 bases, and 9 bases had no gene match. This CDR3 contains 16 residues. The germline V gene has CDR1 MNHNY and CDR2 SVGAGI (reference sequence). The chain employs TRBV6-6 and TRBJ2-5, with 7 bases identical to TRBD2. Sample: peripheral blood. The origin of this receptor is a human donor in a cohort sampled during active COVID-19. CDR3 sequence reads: CASSYSIGGSLETQYF. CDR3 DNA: TGTGCCAGCAGTTACTCGATCGGGGGGTCTTTGGAGACCCAGTACTTC.